The rows below give T cell receptor beta chains drawn from one sample of a study of chemoradiotherapy in HPV16-positive cancers. Produced via immunoSEQ multiplex PCR; TCRdb's table is partial and in-frame only. The sample has approximately 9,300 clones, more than 75% seen once. This specimen was blood, taken from a patient who underwent chemoradiotherapy. The receptors here all came from a human donor with HPV-associated anogenital cancer. CDR3s include the opening cysteine and the closing phenylalanine or tryptophan. D genes are given only for firm matches. Size is stated for part of the rows, as once, few or many counts, or as a class when the clone is expanded.

clone size	V gene	J gene	D gene	CDR3 DNA	CDR3 protein
NA	TRBV6-6	TRBJ1-2	NA	TGTGCCAGCAGTTACACAGGGAGCTATGGCTACACCTTC	CASSYTGSYGYTF
NA	TRBV2	TRBJ1-6	TRBD1	TGTGCCAGCTACGGGACAGAGAGTTATAATTCACCCCTCCACTTT	CASYGTESYNSPLHF
few	TRBV7-2	TRBJ2-5	NA	TGTGCCAGCAGCCTCCGGGACTCAAAGTACTTC	CASSLRDSKYF
NA	TRBV4-2	TRBJ2-3	NA	TGTGCCAGCAGCCAAGATGGCTGGTCAAGGGGGGGGGTCACAGATACGCAGTATTTT	CASSQDGWSRGGVTDTQYF
NA	TRBV7-3	TRBJ2-6	NA	TGTGCCAGCACAATGACCCCAGGGGCCTCTGGGGCCAACGTCCTGACTTTC	CASTMTPGASGANVLTF
once	TRBV29-1	TRBJ1-1	TRBD1	TGCAGCGTTGAAGAGGGCAGGGGGCGAGGCGCTTTCTTT	CSVEEGRGRGAFF
NA	TRBV13	TRBJ2-7	NA	TGTGCCAGCAGCTTAGTCCCCGGGGAACCGTACTTC	CASSLVPGEPYF
NA	TRBV11-2	TRBJ1-2	NA	TGTGCCAGCAGCTTAGGTCTGGGGGAATTGGGCTATGGCTACACCTTC	CASSLGLGELGYGYTF
NA	TRBV5-8	TRBJ1-1	NA	TGTGCCAGCAGCTTGTGGCAGGAGAACACTGAAGCTTTCTTT	CASSLWQENTEAFF
NA	TRBV7-9	TRBJ1-4	NA	TGTGCCAGCAGCTTTTCCCGGGAGAATGAAAAACTGTTTTTT	CASSFSRENEKLFF
NA	TRBV7-2	TRBJ2-5	TRBD2	TGTGCCAGCAGCTCCACGACTAGCGGTCGGGAGACCCAGTACTTC	CASSSTTSGRETQYF
NA	TRBV7-8	TRBJ1-5	NA	TGTGCCAGCAGCTTGGGGGGCAATAGCAATCAGCCCCAGCATTTT	CASSLGGNSNQPQHF
once	TRBV7-2	TRBJ2-3	NA	TGTGCCAGCAGCTTAGAAGATACGCAGTATTTT	CASSLEDTQYF
NA	TRBV7-9	TRBJ2-6	NA	TGTGCCAGCAGCTTAGGCCAAGCTGGGGCCAACGTCCTGACTTTC	CASSLGQAGANVLTF
NA	TRBV9	TRBJ2-7	NA	TGTGCCAGCAGCCTTGACAGCGGACCATCCTACGAGCAGTACTTC	CASSLDSGPSYEQYF